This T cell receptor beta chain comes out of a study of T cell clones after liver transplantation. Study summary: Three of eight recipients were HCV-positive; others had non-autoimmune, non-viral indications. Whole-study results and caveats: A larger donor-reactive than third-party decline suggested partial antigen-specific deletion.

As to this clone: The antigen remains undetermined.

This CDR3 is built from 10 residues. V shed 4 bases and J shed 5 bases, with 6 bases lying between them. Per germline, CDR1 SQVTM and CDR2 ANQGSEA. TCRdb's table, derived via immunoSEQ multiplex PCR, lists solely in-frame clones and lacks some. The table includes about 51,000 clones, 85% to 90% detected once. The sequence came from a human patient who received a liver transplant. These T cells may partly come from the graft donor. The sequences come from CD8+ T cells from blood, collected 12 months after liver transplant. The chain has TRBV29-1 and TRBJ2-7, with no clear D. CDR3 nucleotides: TGCAGCGTTGCTGGGAACGAGCAGTACTTC. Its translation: CSVAGNEQYF.